Each of the 22 T cell receptor beta chains below was sequenced from the same sample in a study of T cells in localized non-small cell lung cancer. TCRdb's copy holds only in-frame clones and misses some; the assay was immunoSEQ multiplex PCR. This sample has tens of thousands of clones, with around nine tenths found just once. The sequenced sample was peripheral blood, obtained before any cancer treatment. These TCRs come from a man aged 40 to 75 with stage I squamous cell lung carcinoma.

The J gene is TRBJ1-1, the V gene TRBV28; possibly TRBD1 for D (6 bases). This CDR3 has 13 amino acids. The germline CDR1 and CDR2 sequences are MDHEN and SYDVKM. V was shortened by 6 bases and J by 5 bases, with 13 bases between the two germline ends. CDR3 sequence reads: CASRTQGRTEAFF. In DNA, the CDR3 is TGTGCCAGCAGAACCCAGGGGCGGACTGAAGCTTTCTTT.

This chain uses TRBV7-3 with TRBJ2-1; D is uncertain. This CDR3 has 13 amino acids. V shed 5 bases and J shed 10 bases, with 15 bases lying between them. CDR1 SGHTA and CDR2 FQGTGA come from the germline V gene. CDR3 in amino acids: CASSPPSLNEQFF. The CDR3 coding sequence is TGTGCCAGCAGCCCCCCCAGTTTGAACGAGCAGTTCTTC.

CDR3 sequence reads: CASSPRPGGMNTEAFF. CDR3 sequence (DNA): TGTGCCAGCTCACCACGGCCAGGGGGGATGAACACTGAAGCTTTCTTT. The V gene is TRBV18, the J gene TRBJ1-1; TRBD1 agrees at 7 bases. V was pared by 1 base and J by 0 bases, with 5 bases of the junction left unmatched. The CDR3 extends over 16 amino acids. Germline V gene sequence: CDR1 KGHSH, CDR2 LQKENI.

The genes are TRBV7-3 and TRBJ2-5; 8 nucleotides match TRBD2. The CDR3 is 17 amino acids. CDR1 is SGHTA and CDR2 is FQGTGA in the germline V gene. V lost 0 bases, J lost 0 bases, and 6 bases stayed unmatched. CDR3 in amino acids: CASSLTGGTSHQETQYF. CDR3 bases: TGTGCCAGCAGCTTAACGGGCGGGACTAGTCACCAAGAGACCCAGTACTTC.

The chain is built from TRBV6-1 and TRBJ1-4; D may be TRBD1 (6 bases). The V and J ends lost 1 base and 8 bases respectively, with 11 bases between them. This CDR3 has 14 residues. Germline V lookup: CDR1 MNHNS, CDR2 SASEGT. The CDR3 nucleotides are TGTGCCAGCAGTGAAGACAGGGTGGAGGAAAAACTGTTTTTT. Translating it yields CASSEDRVEEKLFF.

Details on this clone: Other DNA variants within this sample encode the same CDR3. The V gene is TRBV5-1, the J gene TRBJ1-1; D perhaps matches TRBD1 (6 bases). V was clipped by 4 bases and J by 2 bases, with 9 bases between them. The germline gives CDR1 SGHRS, CDR2 YFSETQ. This CDR3 is 13 amino acids long. For the CDR3, the DNA is TGCGCCAGCAGCCTGGACAGTAACACTGAAGCTTTCTTT. This codes for CASSLDSNTEAFF.

The chain is built from TRBV5-6 and TRBJ2-5; D is perhaps TRBD2 (5 bases). Germline V CDR1 and CDR2: SGHDT, YYEEEE. V gave up 4 bases and J gave up 2 bases, with 9 bases separating them. This CDR3 spans 13 amino acids. The CDR3 DNA reads TGTGCCAGCAGCCGGGATTTTCAAGAGACCCAGTACTTC. Translation: CASSRDFQETQYF.

V usage is TRBV30 and J usage is TRBJ2-3; D possibly matches TRBD1 or TRBD2 (5 bases each). V shed 0 bases and J shed 5 bases, with 12 bases lying between them. CDR3 length equals 14 residues. CDR1 and CDR2 from the germline V gene are GTSNPN and SVGIG (reference sequence). DNA for the CDR3: TGTGCCTGGAGTGTACTAGGGGCCGAAGATACGCAGTATTTT. It is translated as CAWSVLGAEDTQYF.

This sequence joins TRBV27 and TRBJ2-7, with a possible D match to TRBD2 (5 bases). V gave up 5 bases and J gave up 1 base, with 12 bases separating them. CDR1 and CDR2 (germline): MNHEY, SMNVEV (reference sequence). This CDR3 region has 14 residues. The CDR3 region has the DNA TGTGCCAGCAGTCCCCGTAGCGCTTCCTACGAGCAGTACTTC. This codes for CASSPRSASYEQYF.

The chain has TRBV6-6 and TRBJ2-7, with 10 bases matching TRBD1. Germline CDR1 and CDR2: MNHNY and SVGAGI (reference sequence). The trim removed 7 bases at V and 5 bases at J, leaving 5 bases unmatched. CDR3 length: 13 residues. This chain's CDR3 is CASTGQGSNEQYF. The CDR3 DNA sequence: TGTGCCAGCACGGGACAGGGGTCCAACGAGCAGTACTTC.

The chain couples TRBV6-1 to TRBJ1-5; D call uncertain. V was pared by 2 bases and J by 6 bases, with 5 bases between. CDR1 MNHNS and CDR2 SASEGT come from the germline V gene. The CDR3 loop spans 12 amino acids. The chain's CDR3 is CASSEISQPQHF. In DNA form, the CDR3 reads TGTGCCAGCAGTGAAATATCTCAGCCCCAGCATTTT.

The count of this clone is one. The chain recombines TRBV25-1 with TRBJ2-2; the match to TRBD1 covers 7 bases. V trimming: 3 bases; J trimming: 5 bases; junction bases outside the gene matches: 12. Germline CDR1 is MGHDK and CDR2 is SYGVNS. The CDR3 contains 17 residues. The CDR3 region has the DNA TGTGCCAGCAGTGACCCCCTCCGACAGGGTCGGACCGGGGAGCTGTTTTTT. Its protein product is CASSDPLRQGRTGELFF.

This chain links TRBV10-3 with TRBJ1-5, with D unclear. The CDR3 covers 14 residues. V lost 5 bases to trimming and J lost 4 bases, with 12 bases between them. The germline V gene has CDR1 ENHRY and CDR2 SYGVKD. The CDR3 sequence: CAISTDLGNQPQHF. The CDR3, as DNA: TGTGCCATCAGTACGGACTTGGGTAATCAGCCCCAGCATTTT.

In this sample, this clone turned up once. The rearrangement joins TRBV4-1 to TRBJ1-2; unclear D gene. V was shortened by 1 base and J by 2 bases, with 11 bases between the two germline ends. CDR3 size: 15 residues. CDR1 is MGHRA, CDR2 YSYEKL, per germline. CDR3 protein: CASSQVGGSNYGYTF. Written as DNA, the CDR3 is TGCGCCAGCAGCCAAGTAGGAGGGAGCAACTATGGCTACACCTTC.

This clone came up once. The chain uses TRBV28 and TRBJ2-7; TRBD1 aligns across 8 bases. J lost 3 bases, V lost 5 bases, and 9 bases had no gene match. This CDR3 has 15 residues. CDR1 is MDHEN, CDR2 SYDVKM, per germline. The chain's CDR3 is CASSTTDRVNYEQYF. CDR3 in DNA: TGTGCCAGCAGTACGACGGACAGGGTCAACTACGAGCAGTACTTC.

This rearrangement joins TRBV7-3 to TRBJ2-7; D tentatively reads TRBD1 or TRBD2 (5 bases each). The CDR3 loop spans 15 amino acids. Trimming removed 4 bases at V and 3 bases at J, with 16 bases between. Looked up from germline, CDR1 is SGHTA and CDR2 is FQGTGA. The CDR3 DNA sequence: TGTGCCAGCAGCTCGTTCTCCGGGACCCTCTACGAGCAGTACTTC. Protein: CASSSFSGTLYEQYF.

The chain is built from TRBV5-6 and TRBJ2-1; 10 positions match TRBD2. Germline loops: CDR1 SGHDT, CDR2 YYEEEE. After removal of 1 base from V and 8 bases from J, the junction contained 9 bases not matched to a gene. This CDR3 spans 16 amino acids. The chain's CDR3 is CASSLMVAGGGDEQFF. Here the CDR3 DNA reads TGTGCCAGCAGCTTGATGGTAGCGGGAGGCGGCGATGAGCAGTTCTTC. Filled out from reference TRBV5-6 and TRBJ2-1, the complete variable domain reads DAGVTQSPTHLIKTRGQQVTLRCSPKSGHDTVSWYQQALGQGPQFIFQYYEEEERQRGNFPDRFSGHQFPNYSSELNVNALLLGDSALYLCASSLMVAGGGDEQFFGPGTRLTVL.

This chain joins TRBV6-5 and TRBJ1-3; D not certain. The germline V and J ends were trimmed by 6 bases and 4 bases, with 4 bases remaining between them. CDR1 is MNHEY, CDR2 SVGAGI, per germline. The CDR3 has 11 amino acids. CDR3 sequence (DNA): TGTGCCAGCAGAAAAGGAAACACCATATATTTT. Its translation: CASRKGNTIYF.

This rearrangement joins TRBV11-3 to TRBJ2-1, with TRBD2 matching over 13 bases. The CDR3 loop spans 19 amino acids. V was pared by 1 base and J by 7 bases, with 13 bases of the junction left unmatched. CDR1 SGHNT and CDR2 YENEEA come from the germline V gene. Here the CDR3 DNA reads TGTGCCAGCAGCTTAGTTCCCCGCCTAACTAGCGGGAGGGTTAATGAGCAGTTCTTC. Translating it yields CASSLVPRLTSGRVNEQFF.

V and J are TRBV6-5 and TRBJ1-6; D not resolved. The CDR3 totals 15 residues. CDR1 and CDR2 (germline): MNHEY, SVGAGI. Trimming took off 3 bases at V and 7 bases at J, with 13 bases between the two ends. CDR3 in DNA: TGTGCCAGCAGTTATACGACACCCGGCAATTCACCCCTCCACTTT. As protein: CASSYTTPGNSPLHF.

This clone has only one observation. The chain has TRBV15 and TRBJ1-4, with 7 bases fitting TRBD1. The CDR3 extends over 14 amino acids. Germline assignment: CDR1 LNHNV and CDR2 YYDKDF (reference sequence). Trimming at V came to 4 bases and at J to 8 bases, leaving 7 bases not matched to a gene. In DNA form, the CDR3 reads TGTGCCACCAGCAATCGACAGGGCTGGGAAAAACTGTTTTTT. Translating it yields CATSNRQGWEKLFF. Using reference TRBV15 and TRBJ1-4 for the parts outside the CDR3, the full variable domain is DAMVIQNPRYQVTQFGKPVTLSCSQTLNHNVMYWYQQKSSQAPKLLFHYYDKDFNNEADTPDNFQSRRPNTSFCFLDIRSPGLGDTAMYLCATSNRQGWEKLFFGSGTQLSVL.

This sequence joins TRBV7-2 and TRBJ2-7; a possible D gene is TRBD2 (5 bases). CDR1 SGHTA and CDR2 FQGNSA come from the germline V gene. CDR3 length: 15 amino acids. V lost 1 base and J lost 6, with 16 bases in between. The CDR3 nucleotides read TGTGCCAGCAGCTTAGGGACTTTTAATCCGTCCGAGCAGTACTTC. This sequence encodes CASSLGTFNPSEQYF.